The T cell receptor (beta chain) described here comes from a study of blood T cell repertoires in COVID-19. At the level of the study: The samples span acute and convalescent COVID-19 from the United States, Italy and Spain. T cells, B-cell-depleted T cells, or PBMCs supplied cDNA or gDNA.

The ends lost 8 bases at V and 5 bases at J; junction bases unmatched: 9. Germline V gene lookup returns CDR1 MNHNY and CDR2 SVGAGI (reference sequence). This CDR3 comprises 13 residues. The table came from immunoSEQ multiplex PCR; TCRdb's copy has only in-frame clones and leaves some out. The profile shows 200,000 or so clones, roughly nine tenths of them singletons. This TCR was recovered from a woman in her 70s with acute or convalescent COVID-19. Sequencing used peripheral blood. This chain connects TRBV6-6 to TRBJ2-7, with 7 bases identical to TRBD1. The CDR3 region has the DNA TGTGCCAGCCGAGAGTCCGGGACAGACGAGCAGTACTTC. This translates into CASRESGTDEQYF.